Presented here are 27 T cell receptor beta chains from one specimen sequenced in a study of T cell repertoires in cytomegalovirus infection (dated by TCRdb to between 2018 and 2021). The treatment or condition label of this sample denotes: in vitro stimulation with specific CMV peptide epitopes to enrich CMV-specific T cells. What these receptors recognize is not known. TCRdb shows the sequencer as Illumina HiSeq 1500. The raw public data were reprocessed by TCRdb itself: fastp quality trimming at Q25, MiXCR clonotype calling, in-frame beta chains only. Rows are combined by CDR3 protein, so each entry shows the most common genes and DNA. For this sample the table gives some 100,000 distinct CDR3 sequences, of which 25% to 30% were detected only once. Of the sample, about three quarters is held by the ten largest clones. This specimen was CD8+ T cells from cultured PBMCs, taken from culture after CMV antigen stimulation. All receptors come from a human donor in good health (CMV status not recorded). Some clones in this sample may be carry-over from other donors' samples.

The CDR3 is CASHEQGNTEAFF. For the CDR3, the DNA is TGTGCCAGCCACGAGCAGGGGAACACTGAAGCTTTCTTT. The rearrangement links TRBV6-5 to TRBJ1-1; TRBD1 might be the D (5 bases). Germline V gene lookup returns CDR1 MNHEY and CDR2 SVGAGI. The CDR3 covers 13 residues. Trimming removed 8 bases at V and 1 base at J, with 11 bases between.

This clonotype appeared a few times. This chain connects TRBV12-3 or TRBV12-4 to TRBJ1-4; D is unresolved. The CDR3 has 11 residues. V was shortened by 6 bases and J by 7 bases, with 6 bases between the two germline ends. CDR3 protein: CASSRAEKLFF. The CDR3 coding sequence is TGTGCCAGCAGCCGCGCTGAAAAACTGTTTTTT.

The chain joins TRBV3-1 to TRBJ1-2; no clear D. This CDR3 has 14 amino acids. Germline loops: CDR1 LGHDT, CDR2 YNNKEL (reference sequence). Deletions cut 2 bases from V and 8 bases from J, with 15 bases between. The CDR3 nucleotides read TGTGCCAGCAGCCAAAAGATTGTGGACCGGGGCTACACCTTC. Translation: CASSQKIVDRGYTF.

The rearrangement joins TRBV11-3 to TRBJ2-1; D possibly corresponds to TRBD2 (6 bases). Germline CDR1 and CDR2: SGHNT and YENEEA. The CDR3 runs 12 residues. The V gene lost 2 bases and the J gene lost 7 bases, with 6 bases spanning the gap. The CDR3 coding sequence is TGTGCCAGCAGCTTACTAGCGAATGAGCAGTTCTTC. This encodes CASSLLANEQFF.

This chain joins TRBV7-9 and TRBJ2-5; D possibly corresponds to TRBD1 (5 bases). Trimming cost V 1 base and J 5 bases, with 8 bases left between them. CDR3 length: 13 residues. Looked up from germline, CDR1 is SEHNR and CDR2 is FQNEAQ (reference sequence). CDR3 DNA sequence: TGTGCCAGCAGCTTAGGCAGGGTTGAGACCCAGTACTTC. It codes for CASSLGRVETQYF. The whole variable domain, remainder taken from reference TRBV7-9 and TRBJ2-5, is DTGVSQNPRHKITKRGQNVTFRCDPISEHNRLYWYRQTLGQGPEFLTYFQNEAQLEKSRLLSDRFSAERPKGSFSTLEIQRTEQGDSAMYLCASSLGRVETQYFGPGTRLLVL.

The J gene is TRBJ2-1, the V gene TRBV4-1; unclear D gene. The CDR3 runs 14 residues. V was cut by 1 base and J by 8 bases, with 12 bases left in between. The V gene's germline CDR1 is MGHRA and CDR2 YSYEKL. CDR3 nucleotide sequence: TGCGCCAGCAGCCAAGGCCCTCGGTCGGATGAGCAGTTCTTC. Protein product: CASSQGPRSDEQFF.

This clonotype was counted a few times. The chain couples TRBV6-2 or TRBV6-3 to TRBJ2-2; D uncertain. Germline CDR1 and CDR2: MNHEY and SVGEGT. The V gene lost 5 bases and the J gene lost 7 bases, with 11 bases spanning the gap. The CDR3 runs 13 residues. CDR3 sequence: CASSTVTNGELFF. In DNA, the CDR3 is TGTGCCAGCAGTACTGTAACCAACGGGGAGCTGTTTTTT.

This clonotype was seen a handful of times. J is TRBJ2-3 and V is TRBV12-3 or TRBV12-4; the D gene is possibly TRBD2 (6 bases). CDR3 size: 13 residues. V dropped 5 bases and J dropped 4 bases, with 10 bases sitting between them. CDR3 coding DNA: TGTGCCAGCAGTAAACTAGCCCCAGATACGCAGTATTTT. As protein: CASSKLAPDTQYF.

This clonotype was seen at least ten times. This sequence joins TRBV6-1 and TRBJ2-1, with 9 bases aligning to TRBD2. This CDR3 contains 15 residues. In germline, CDR1 is MNHNS, CDR2 SASEGT. J gave up 4 bases and V 4 bases, and 5 bases lay outside the gene matches. The CDR3 protein is CASSVDSGGYNEQFF. CDR3 nucleotide sequence: TGTGCCAGCAGTGTCGATAGCGGGGGTTACAATGAGCAGTTCTTC.

This clonotype was seen a handful of times. V usage is TRBV19 and J usage is TRBJ2-3; 10 nucleotides line up with TRBD2. Germline V lookup: CDR1 LNHDA, CDR2 SQIVND (reference sequence). With 2 bases clipped from V and 4 bases from J, the junction kept 3 bases outside the gene matches. The CDR3 is 15 residues long. The CDR3 loop reads CASSILAGASDTQYF. DNA of the CDR3: TGTGCCAGTAGTATACTAGCGGGGGCTTCAGATACGCAGTATTTT. Together with reference TRBV19 and TRBJ2-3, the CDR3 gives the full variable domain: DGGITQSPKYLFRKEGQNVTLSCEQNLNHDAMYWYRQDPGQGLRLIYYSQIVNDFQKGDIAEGYSVSREKKESFPLTVTSAQKNPTAFYLCASSILAGASDTQYFGPGTRLTVL.

The CDR3 nucleotides are TGTGCCAGCAGCTTGATCACAGCAGAAGCTTTCTTT. Amino acids: CASSLITAEAFF. J is TRBJ1-1 and V is TRBV5-4; D unclear. Trimming shortened V by 1 base and J by 8 bases, and 9 bases separated the two germline ends. Germline lookup yields CDR1 SGHNT and CDR2 YYREEE (reference sequence). This CDR3 is built from 12 residues.

In its sample, this clonotype was seen a few times. V is TRBV28 and J is TRBJ2-7; D uncertain. Trimming took 4 bases from V and 4 from J, leaving 8 bases between them. The germline V gene has CDR1 MDHEN and CDR2 SYDVKM. The CDR3 consists of 12 residues. CDR3 in DNA: TGTGCCAGCAGTTGGGCATCTTACGAGCAGTACTTC. It codes for CASSWASYEQYF.

The chain uses TRBV13 and TRBJ2-3, with 11 bases matching TRBD2. Germline V lookup: CDR1 PRHDT, CDR2 FYEKMQ (reference sequence). The CDR3 spans 16 residues. With V trimmed by 5 bases and J by 0 bases, 4 bases remained unmatched. In DNA form, the CDR3 reads TGTGCCAGCAGCCGGGGGACTAGCGGTAGCACAGATACGCAGTATTTT. This encodes CASSRGTSGSTDTQYF.

This clonotype was seen a few times. Written as DNA, the CDR3 is TGTGCCAGCAGTTTCGGACAGGGGAATTCACCCCTCCACTTT. As protein: CASSFGQGNSPLHF. This chain connects TRBV27 to TRBJ1-6; 9 nucleotides align to TRBD1. The CDR3 is 14 amino acids. The V gene's germline CDR1 is MNHEY and CDR2 SMNVEV (reference sequence). Trimming cost V 3 bases and J 7 bases; bases outside gene matches: 1.

In this sample, this clonotype turned up a few times. The J gene is TRBJ1-4, the V gene TRBV7-8, with D tentatively TRBD1 (6 bases). This CDR3 has 14 residues. V lost 1 base, J lost 8 bases, and 11 bases lay in between. The germline gives CDR1 SGHVS, CDR2 FQNEAQ. The CDR3 is CASSLGGAREKLFF. CDR3 DNA sequence: TGTGCCAGCAGCTTAGGGGGGGCGCGCGAAAAACTGTTTTTT.

As for this clonotype: A single base separates this from a much larger clone, so it may be a read error. V and J are TRBV6-1 and TRBJ1-1; D not resolved. Germline V gene lookup returns CDR1 MNHNS and CDR2 SASEGT. This CDR3 has 13 amino acids. The CDR3: CASSERDNTDAFF. The CDR3 DNA reads TGTGCCAGCAGTGAGAGAGATAACACTGATGCTTTCTTT.

This clonotype was seen a few times. The rearrangement links TRBV2 to TRBJ1-1; D possibly corresponds to TRBD1 (5 bases). This CDR3 spans 14 amino acids. V was trimmed by 4 bases and J by 5 bases, leaving 14 bases between them. CDR1 is SNHLY and CDR2 is FYNNEI in the germline V gene. The CDR3 coding sequence is TGTGCCAGCAGTGCACCGGGGCTAGGGACTGAAGCTTTCTTT. Encoded protein: CASSAPGLGTEAFF.

The sample holds a few counts of this clonotype. The rearrangement links TRBV6-8 to TRBJ1-2; 8 bases align to TRBD1. This CDR3 has 15 amino acids. Trimming at V came to 3 bases and at J to 2 bases, leaving 5 bases not matched to a gene. Germline V lookup: CDR1 MNHGY, CDR2 SAAAGT. The CDR3 DNA is TGTGCCAGCAGTTATAATCAGGGGGCGAACTATGGCTACACCTTC. This gives the protein CASSYNQGANYGYTF.

The genes are TRBV2 and TRBJ2-5, with 7 nucleotides matching TRBD1. The CDR3 has 15 residues. The ends lost 2 bases at V and 1 base at J; junction bases unmatched: 4. The V gene's germline CDR1 is SNHLY and CDR2 FYNNEI. CDR3 residues: CASSEYRQGQETQYF. In DNA, the CDR3 is TGTGCCAGCAGTGAATACAGACAGGGCCAAGAGACCCAGTACTTC.

The rearrangement uses TRBV20-1 and TRBJ2-4; D is perhaps TRBD1 or TRBD2 (6 bases each). Germline CDR1 is DFQATT and CDR2 is SNEGSKA (reference sequence). The CDR3 totals 17 residues. The V gene lost 1 base and the J gene lost 5 bases, with 21 bases spanning the gap. This CDR3 reads CSARVGRGAIGENIQYF. The CDR3 region has the DNA TGCAGTGCTAGAGTCGGTAGGGGGGCGATTGGTGAAAACATTCAGTACTTC.

V gene TRBV19 combines with J gene TRBJ2-1; D uncertain. Germline-derived CDR1 and CDR2 are LNHDA and SQIVND (reference sequence). The CDR3 sequence is 11 residues long. Trimming stripped 7 bases from V and 5 bases from J, with 6 bases between. CDR3 sequence (DNA): TGTGCCAGTACCGCTAACAATGAGCAGTTCTTC. This codes for CASTANNEQFF.

In this sample, this clonotype turned up a few times. V and J are TRBV4-1 and TRBJ2-5, with 11 bases aligning to TRBD2. V trimming: 1 base; J trimming: 2 bases; junction bases outside the gene matches: 3. The CDR3 extends over 16 amino acids. Germline CDR1 is MGHRA and CDR2 is YSYEKL. DNA for the CDR3: TGCGCCAGCAGCCAAGTGATAGCGGGGGGGCAAGAGACCCAGTACTTC. Amino acids: CASSQVIAGGQETQYF.

This clonotype has ten or more counts. As DNA, the CDR3 is TGTGCCAGCAGTGGGACAGCCTACGAGCAGTACTTC. This encodes CASSGTAYEQYF. The chain links TRBV6-1 to TRBJ2-7; perhaps TRBD1 as D (6 bases). The CDR3 sequence is 12 residues long. V was cut by 4 bases and J by 2 bases, with 6 bases left in between. Germline values: CDR1 MNHNS, CDR2 SASEGT.

This clonotype has just a few counts. This sequence joins TRBV4-1 and TRBJ2-2; D gene uncertain. Trimming left V 1 base short and J 6 bases short, with 6 bases between. Germline-derived CDR1 and CDR2 are MGHRA and YSYEKL. The CDR3 loop spans 13 amino acids. CDR3: CASSQGVPGELFF. The CDR3 bases are TGCGCCAGCAGCCAAGGGGTCCCCGGGGAGCTGTTTTTT.

The V call is TRBV4-1, the J call TRBJ1-2; 7 bases are shared with TRBD1. Germline trimming cut 0 bases from V and 5 bases from J; bases unmatched to any gene: 9. This CDR3 is built from 16 residues. Per the germline V gene, CDR1 is MGHRA and CDR2 is YSYEKL. The CDR3 loop reads CASSQDPETGSYGYTF. CDR3 in DNA: TGCGCCAGCAGCCAAGATCCGGAGACAGGGAGTTATGGCTACACCTTC.

V usage is TRBV4-1 and J usage is TRBJ1-2; D is possibly TRBD1 (5 bases). CDR1 is MGHRA, CDR2 YSYEKL, per germline. The CDR3 contains 13 residues. Trimming removed 2 bases at V and 8 bases at J, with 12 bases between. The CDR3 nucleotides read TGCGCCAGCAGCCAAAACGAAGGGGAGGGCTACACCTTC. Its translation: CASSQNEGEGYTF.

The genes are TRBV7-6 and TRBJ2-7, with unresolved D. The CDR3 is 12 residues long. Germline V gene lookup returns CDR1 SGHVS and CDR2 FNYEAQ. V was cut by 6 bases and J by 3 bases, with 9 bases left in between. In DNA form, the CDR3 reads TGTGCCAGCAGTACGTGGGACTACGAGCAGTACTTC. Amino acids: CASSTWDYEQYF.